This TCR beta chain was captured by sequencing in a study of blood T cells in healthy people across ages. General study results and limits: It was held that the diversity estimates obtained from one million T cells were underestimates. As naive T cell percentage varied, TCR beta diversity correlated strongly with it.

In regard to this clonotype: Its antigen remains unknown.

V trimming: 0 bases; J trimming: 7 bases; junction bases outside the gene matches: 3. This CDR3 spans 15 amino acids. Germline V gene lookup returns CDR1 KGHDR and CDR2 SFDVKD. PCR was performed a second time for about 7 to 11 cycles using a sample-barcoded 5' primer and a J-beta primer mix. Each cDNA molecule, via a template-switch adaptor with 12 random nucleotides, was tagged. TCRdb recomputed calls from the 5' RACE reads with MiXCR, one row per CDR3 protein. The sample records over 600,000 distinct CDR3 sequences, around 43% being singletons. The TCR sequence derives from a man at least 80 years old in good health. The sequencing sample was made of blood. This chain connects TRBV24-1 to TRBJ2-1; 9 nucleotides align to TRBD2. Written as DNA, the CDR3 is TGTGCCACCAGTGATTTGGGACTAGCGCTTAATGAGCAGTTCTTC. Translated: CATSDLGLALNEQFF.